This TCR beta chain originates from a study of T-cell reconstitution after alpha-beta-depleted transplantation in children (TCRdb year 2016). For context, the study as a whole: Using TCR repertoire profiling, the study quantitatively followed how T-cell immune reconstitution unfolded in children after TCRalphabeta/CD19-depleted allogeneic hematopoietic cell transplantation.

This clonotype was recorded many times. No antigen is known for it. Base quality data are lacking; no much larger clone is found one base away. V has 3 bases trimmed and J has 0 bases trimmed; junction bases matching no gene number 5. The CDR3 contains 18 residues, cysteine and phenylalanine counted. Kept here is only the CDR3 DNA, which spans 54 bases and is read in frame from base 1. The germline V gene yields SGHRS for CDR1 and YFSETQ for CDR2. Receptor amplification or capture employed PCR. TCRdb lists the instrument as Illumina HiSeq 2500. To normalize quantification of the TCRbeta repertoire, the TCR libraries were built with molecular barcoding that relied on unique molecular identifiers. TCRdb trimmed public reads at Q25 via fastp, called clones via MiXCR and kept in-frame beta chains. CDR3 protein duplicates are merged, each entry listing the most common genes and DNA. The sample table shows hundreds of thousands of distinct CDR3 sequences, and around 12% are seen once. Jointly, the top ten make up over 2% of the sample.

The source is a human donor who donated a stem cell graft to a child with acute lymphoblastic leukemia. This receptor chain uses TRBV5-1 and TRBJ2-1; 14 central nucleotides agree with TRBD2. This material consisted of PBMCs from the stem cell graft donor, taken from the stem cell graft. The CDR3 has the sequence CASSSGTSGRLSYNEQFF. The DNA sequence is as follows: TGCGCCAGCAGCTCGGGGACTAGCGGGAGACTCTCCTACAATGAGCAGTTCTTC.